This TCR beta chain is from a study of early T cells in non-severe SARS-CoV-2 infection. cDNA molecules, individually, were tagged with unique molecular identifiers. TCRdb passed the 5' RACE reads through MiXCR, listing each CDR3 protein once. Here the sample spans roughly 51,000 distinct CDR3 sequences, 7% to 9% being singletons. Many counts were recorded for this clonotype. V was pared by 5 bases and J by 0 bases, with 6 bases of the junction left unmatched. This CDR3 region has 15 residues. CDR1 MGHRA and CDR2 YSYEKL come from the germline V gene. The source of this sequence is an adult who was a healthcare worker with PCR-confirmed SARS-CoV-2 infection or an uninfected control (not recorded which). The material sequenced was whole blood. The chain couples TRBV4-1 to TRBJ1-2; 7 nucleotides match TRBD1. The CDR3 loop reads CASSAGTATNYGYTF. CDR3 in DNA: TGCGCCAGCAGCGCCGGGACAGCAACTAACTATGGCTACACCTTC.